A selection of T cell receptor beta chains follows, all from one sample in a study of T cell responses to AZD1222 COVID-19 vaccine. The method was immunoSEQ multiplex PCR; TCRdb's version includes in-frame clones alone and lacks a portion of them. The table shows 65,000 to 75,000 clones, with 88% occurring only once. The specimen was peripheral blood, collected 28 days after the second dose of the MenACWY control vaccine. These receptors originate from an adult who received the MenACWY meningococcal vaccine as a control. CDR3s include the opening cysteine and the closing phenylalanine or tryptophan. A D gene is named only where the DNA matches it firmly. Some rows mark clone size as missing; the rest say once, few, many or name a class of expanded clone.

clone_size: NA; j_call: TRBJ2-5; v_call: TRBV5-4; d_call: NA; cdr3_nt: TGTGCCAGCAGCGATCCGCGGGGCAGTGGAACCCAGTACTTC; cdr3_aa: CASSDPRGSGTQYF
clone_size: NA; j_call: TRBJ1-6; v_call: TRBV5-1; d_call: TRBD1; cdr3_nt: TGCGCCAGCAGCTTGATGGCCGGGACAGGGGACCCTAATTCACCCCTCCACTTT; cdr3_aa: CASSLMAGTGDPNSPLHF
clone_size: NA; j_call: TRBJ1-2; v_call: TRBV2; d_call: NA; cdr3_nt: TGTGCCAGCAGCCAACTAGGGGTCGGCTATGGCTACACCTTC; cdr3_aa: CASSQLGVGYGYTF
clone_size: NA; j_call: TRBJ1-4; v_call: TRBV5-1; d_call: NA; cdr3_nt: TGCGCCAGCAGCTTGGGTGGGGGCGCCGGTGAAAAACTGTTTTTT; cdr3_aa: CASSLGGGAGEKLFF
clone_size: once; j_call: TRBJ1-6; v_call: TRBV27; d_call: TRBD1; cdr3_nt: TGTGCCAGCAGTTTCAGACAGGGCCCTAACAATTCACCCCTCCACTTT; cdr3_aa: CASSFRQGPNNSPLHF
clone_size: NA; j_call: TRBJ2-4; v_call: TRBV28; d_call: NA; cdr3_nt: TGTGCCAGCAGTTTTATGGGGACCGTAGCCAAAAACATTCAGTACTTC; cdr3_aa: CASSFMGTVAKNIQYF
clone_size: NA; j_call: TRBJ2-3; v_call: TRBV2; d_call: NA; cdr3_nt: TGTGCCAGCGGTGGGGTAAGTCCCCCCGAAGATACGCAGTATTTT; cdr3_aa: CASGGVSPPEDTQYF
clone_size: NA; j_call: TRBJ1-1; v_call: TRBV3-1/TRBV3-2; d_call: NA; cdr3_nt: TGTGCCAGCAGCCAAGATGCGAGCTCGGGGACTGAAGCTTTCTTT; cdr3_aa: CASSQDASSGTEAFF
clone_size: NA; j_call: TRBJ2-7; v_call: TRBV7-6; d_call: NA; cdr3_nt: TGTGCCAGCAGCTTAGGGGGATCTCGTGCTTGGGGAGAGCAGTACTTC; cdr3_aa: CASSLGGSRAWGEQYF
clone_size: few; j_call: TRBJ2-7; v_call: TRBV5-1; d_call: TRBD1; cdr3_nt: TGCGCCAGCAGCCCCCCGAGGACAGGGGGTTCCGAGCAGTACTTC; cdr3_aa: CASSPPRTGGSEQYF
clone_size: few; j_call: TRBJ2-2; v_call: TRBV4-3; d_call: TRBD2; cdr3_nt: TGCGCCAGCAGCCAAGGGGTGACTAGCGGGGCTGGGGAGCTGTTTTTT; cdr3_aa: CASSQGVTSGAGELFF
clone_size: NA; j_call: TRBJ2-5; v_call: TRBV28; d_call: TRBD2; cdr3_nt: TGTGCCAGCAGTCGGACTAGCGGCCCCCAAGAGACCCAGTACTTC; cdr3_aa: CASSRTSGPQETQYF
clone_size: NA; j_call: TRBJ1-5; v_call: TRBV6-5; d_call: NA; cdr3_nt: TGTGCCAGCAGCAGGGCGGGGTATCAGCCCCAGCATTTT; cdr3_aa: CASSRAGYQPQHF
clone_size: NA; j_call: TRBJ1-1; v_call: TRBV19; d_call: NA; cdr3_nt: TGTGCCAGTAGTATAGGTGGCGGACAGCCGAACACTGAAGCTTTCTTT; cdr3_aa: CASSIGGGQPNTEAFF
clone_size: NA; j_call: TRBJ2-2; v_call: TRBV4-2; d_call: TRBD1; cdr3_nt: TGTGCCAGCAGCCAAGATGCAATGGGACAGCCGAACACCGGGGAGCTGTTTTTT; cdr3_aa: CASSQDAMGQPNTGELFF
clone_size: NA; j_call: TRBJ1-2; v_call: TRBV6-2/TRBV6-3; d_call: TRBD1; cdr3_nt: TGTGCCAGCAGTTACCAACTCCTGACAGGGGGCAACTATGGCTACACCTTC; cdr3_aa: CASSYQLLTGGNYGYTF
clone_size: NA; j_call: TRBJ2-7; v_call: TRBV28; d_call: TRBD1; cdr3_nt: TGTGCCAGCAGTTACCCCGCCGGGACAGGGGGCCTCGAGCAGTACTTC; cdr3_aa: CASSYPAGTGGLEQYF
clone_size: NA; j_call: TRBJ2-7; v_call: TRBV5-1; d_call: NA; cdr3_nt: TGCGCCAGCAGCCCAGGGGGGGCCTACGAGCAGTACTTC; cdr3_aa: CASSPGGAYEQYF
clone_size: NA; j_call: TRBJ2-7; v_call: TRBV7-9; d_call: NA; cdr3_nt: TGTGCCAGCAGCTTACCCGGGACCCACGAGCAGTACTTC; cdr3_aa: CASSLPGTHEQYF
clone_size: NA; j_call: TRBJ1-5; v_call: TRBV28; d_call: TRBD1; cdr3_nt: TGTGCCAGCAGCCTCCCCAGGGGGCTTGGTCAGCCCCAGCATTTT; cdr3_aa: CASSLPRGLGQPQHF
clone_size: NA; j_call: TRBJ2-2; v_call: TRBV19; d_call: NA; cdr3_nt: TGTGCCAGTAGTAATAACCAGGGTTTGCACACCGGGGAGCTGTTTTTT; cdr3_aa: CASSNNQGLHTGELFF
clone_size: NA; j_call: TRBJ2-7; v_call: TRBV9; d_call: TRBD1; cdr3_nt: TGTGCCAGCAGCGTAGAGGCAGGGGGCTACGAGCAGTACTTC; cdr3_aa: CASSVEAGGYEQYF
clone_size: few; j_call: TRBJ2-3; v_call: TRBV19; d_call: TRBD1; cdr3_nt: TGTGCCAGTAGTTTGGGGACAGAGAGTGTGGCAGATACGCAGTATTTT; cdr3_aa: CASSLGTESVADTQYF
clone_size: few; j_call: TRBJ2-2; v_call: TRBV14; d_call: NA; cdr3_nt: TGTGCCAGCAGCCCCCGGGACCGTAACACCGGGGAGCTGTTTTTT; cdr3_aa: CASSPRDRNTGELFF
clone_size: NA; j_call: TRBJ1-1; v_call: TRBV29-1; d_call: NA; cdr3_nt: TGCAGCGTTGGGGTTAGGGGCCACACTGAAGCTTTCTTT; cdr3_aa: CSVGVRGHTEAFF
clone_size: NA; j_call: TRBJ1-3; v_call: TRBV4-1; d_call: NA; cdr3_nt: TGCGCCAGCAGCATTGCCGGGGGACCTGGAAACACCATATATTTT; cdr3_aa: CASSIAGGPGNTIYF
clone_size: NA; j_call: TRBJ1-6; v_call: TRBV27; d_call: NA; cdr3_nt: TGTGCCAGCAGTAAATACAGCAATTCACCCCTCCACTTT; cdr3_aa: CASSKYSNSPLHF
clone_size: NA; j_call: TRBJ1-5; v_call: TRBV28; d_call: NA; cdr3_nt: TGTGCCAGCAGCCGTCGGGGCGGCCTTAATCAGCCCCAGCATTTT; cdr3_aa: CASSRRGGLNQPQHF
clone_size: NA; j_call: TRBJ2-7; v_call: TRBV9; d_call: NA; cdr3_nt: TGTGCCAGCAGCGGCGACACCCCTTACTCCTACGAGCAGTACTTC; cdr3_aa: CASSGDTPYSYEQYF
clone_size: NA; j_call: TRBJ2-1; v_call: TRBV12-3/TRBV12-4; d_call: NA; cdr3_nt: TGTGCCAGCAGTTTCGGAGGAACTGGTGAGCAGTTCTTC; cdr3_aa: CASSFGGTGEQFF
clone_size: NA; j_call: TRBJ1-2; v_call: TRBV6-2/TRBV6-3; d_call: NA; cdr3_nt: TGTGCCAGCAGTTATACTAACTATGGCTACACCTTC; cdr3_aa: CASSYTNYGYTF
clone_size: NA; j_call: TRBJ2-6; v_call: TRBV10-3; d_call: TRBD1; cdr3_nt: TGTGCCATCAGTGGACTTGGAGGACAGGGGTTCTCTGGGGCCAACGTCCTGACTTTC; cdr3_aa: CAISGLGGQGFSGANVLTF
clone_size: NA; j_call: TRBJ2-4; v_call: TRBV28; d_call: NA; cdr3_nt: TGTGCCAGCAGTCCTCGGGTGCTAGCCAAAAACATTCAGTACTTC; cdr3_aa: CASSPRVLAKNIQYF